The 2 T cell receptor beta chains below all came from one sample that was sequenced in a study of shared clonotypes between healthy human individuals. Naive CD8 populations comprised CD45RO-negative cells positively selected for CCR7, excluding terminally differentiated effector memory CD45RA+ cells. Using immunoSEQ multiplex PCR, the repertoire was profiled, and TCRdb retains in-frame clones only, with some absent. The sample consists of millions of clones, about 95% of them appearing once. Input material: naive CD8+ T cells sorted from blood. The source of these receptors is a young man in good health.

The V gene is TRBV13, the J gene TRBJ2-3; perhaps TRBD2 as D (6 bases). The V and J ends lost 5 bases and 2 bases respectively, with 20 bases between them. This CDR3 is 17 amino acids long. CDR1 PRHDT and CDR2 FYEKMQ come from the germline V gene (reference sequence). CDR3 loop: CASSPDYEAGLTDTQYF. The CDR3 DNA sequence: TGTGCCAGCAGCCCAGATTACGAAGCGGGCCTCACAGATACGCAGTATTTT. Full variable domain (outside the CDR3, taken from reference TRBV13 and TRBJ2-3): AAGVIQSPRHLIKEKRETATLKCYPIPRHDTVYWYQQGPGQDPQFLISFYEKMQSDKGSIPDRFSAQQFSDYHSELNMSSLELGDSALYFCASSPDYEAGLTDTQYFGPGTRLTVL.

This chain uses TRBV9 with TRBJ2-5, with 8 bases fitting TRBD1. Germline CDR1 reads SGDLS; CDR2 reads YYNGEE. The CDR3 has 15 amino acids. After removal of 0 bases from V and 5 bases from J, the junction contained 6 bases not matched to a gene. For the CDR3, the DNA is TGTGCCAGCAGCGTAGTTCAGGGGGCGATGGAGACCCAGTACTTC. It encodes CASSVVQGAMETQYF. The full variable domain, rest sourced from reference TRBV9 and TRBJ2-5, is DSGVTQTPKHLITATGQRVTLRCSPRSGDLSVYWYQQSLDQGLQFLIQYYNGEERAKGNILERFSAQQFPDLHSELNLSSLELGDSALYFCASSVVQGAMETQYFGPGTRLLVL.